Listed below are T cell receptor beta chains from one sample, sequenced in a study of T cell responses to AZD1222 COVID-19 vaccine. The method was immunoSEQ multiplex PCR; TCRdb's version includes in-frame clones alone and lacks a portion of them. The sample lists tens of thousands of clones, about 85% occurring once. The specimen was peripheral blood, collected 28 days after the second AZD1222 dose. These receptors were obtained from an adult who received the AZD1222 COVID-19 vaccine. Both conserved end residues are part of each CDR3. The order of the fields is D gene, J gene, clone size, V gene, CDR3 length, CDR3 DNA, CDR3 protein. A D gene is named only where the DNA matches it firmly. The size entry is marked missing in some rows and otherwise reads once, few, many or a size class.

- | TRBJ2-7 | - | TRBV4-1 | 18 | TGCGCCAGCAGCCAAGAAGTTCCGGATACCGGGGGCTCCTACGAGCAGTACTTC | CASSQEVPDTGGSYEQYF
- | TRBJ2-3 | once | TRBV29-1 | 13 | TGCAGCGTTCCCCCGGAGAACACAGATACGCAGTATTTT | CSVPPENTDTQYF
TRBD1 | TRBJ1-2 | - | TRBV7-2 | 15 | TGTGCCAGCAGCTTGGGGGCAGGGGGCCACTATGGCTACACCTTC | CASSLGAGGHYGYTF
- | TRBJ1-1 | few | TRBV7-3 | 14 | TGTGCCAGCAGCTTATCAGGTTTGAACACTGAAGCTTTCTTT | CASSLSGLNTEAFF
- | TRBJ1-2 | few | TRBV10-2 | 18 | TGCGCCAGCAGTGGCCGGGGTGGCAGGGCCCAACGGGACTATGGCTACACCTTC | CASSGRGGRAQRDYGYTF
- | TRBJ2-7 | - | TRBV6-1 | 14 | TGTGCCAGCAGTGAAAGGTGGGGAGCTTGGGAGCAGTACTTC | CASSERWGAWEQYF
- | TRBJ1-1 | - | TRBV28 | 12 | TGTGCCAGCAGGACGTTAAGCGGGGGGGCTTTCTTT | CASRTLSGGAFF
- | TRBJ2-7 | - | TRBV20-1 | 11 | TGCAGTGTAACTGGAACCTACGAGCAGTACTTC | CSVTGTYEQYF
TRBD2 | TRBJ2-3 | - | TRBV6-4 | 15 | TGTGCCAGCAGTGACGGGGGGGGAGGCACAGATACGCAGTATTTT | CASSDGGGGTDTQYF
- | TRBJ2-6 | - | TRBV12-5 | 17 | TGTGCTAGCCCCTGGGGTAGCGCATACTCTGGGGCCAACGTCCTGACTTTC | CASPWGSAYSGANVLTF
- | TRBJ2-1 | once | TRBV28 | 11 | TGTGCCAGCAGTTTAGGGGGGCGGAGGTTCTTC | CASSLGGRRFF
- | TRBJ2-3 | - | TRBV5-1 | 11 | TGCGCCAGCAGCTTCGCGGATACGCAGTATTTT | CASSFADTQYF
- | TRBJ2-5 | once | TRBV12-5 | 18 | TGTGCTAGTGGCCACACTGAGGACGGACAAAGCCTCCAAGAGACCCAGTACTTC | CASGHTEDGQSLQETQYF
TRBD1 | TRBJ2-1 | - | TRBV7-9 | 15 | TGTGCCAGCAGCCGGGACAGGGGCTCCTACAATGAGCAGTTCTTC | CASSRDRGSYNEQFF
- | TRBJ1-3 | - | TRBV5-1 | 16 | TGCGCCAGCAGCTTGGTGCCATTAAGCTCTGGAAACACCATATATTTT | CASSLVPLSSGNTIYF
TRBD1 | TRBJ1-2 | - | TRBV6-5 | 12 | TGTGCCAGCTCCCGGACAGGGGGAGGCTACACCTTC | CASSRTGGGYTF
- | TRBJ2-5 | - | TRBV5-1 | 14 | TGCGCCAGCAGCTTGGGGCAGTCCCGAGAGACCCAGTACTTC | CASSLGQSRETQYF
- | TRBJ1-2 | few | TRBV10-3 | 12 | TGTGCCATCAGTGAAGGGGCCTATGGCTACACCTTC | CAISEGAYGYTF
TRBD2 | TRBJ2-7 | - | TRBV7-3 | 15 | TGTGCCAGCAGTCCCGGACTAGCGGGAGGTTCCGAGCAGTACTTC | CASSPGLAGGSEQYF
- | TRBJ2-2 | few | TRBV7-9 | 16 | TGTGCCAGCAGCTTAGGGGGCGGGTACGACACCGGGGAGCTGTTTTTT | CASSLGGGYDTGELFF
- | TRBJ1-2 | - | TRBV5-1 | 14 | TGCGCCAGCAGCTTGGAGGGGACGGTCTATGGCTACACCTTC | CASSLEGTVYGYTF
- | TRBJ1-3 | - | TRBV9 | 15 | TGTGCCAGCAGCCTAAACATCTACTCTGGAAACACCATATATTTT | CASSLNIYSGNTIYF